Below are 30 T cell receptor beta chains sequenced from a single sample in a study of blood T cells in healthy people across ages. Then a second PCR, running roughly 6 to 12 cycles, was carried out with a sample-barcoded 5' primer and a J-beta primer mix. TCRdb called the 5' RACE reads again in MiXCR, with one record for every CDR3 protein. Here the sample spans about 970,000 distinct CDR3 sequences, just over 50% being singletons. The sample comprised blood. These receptors all come from a woman aged 55-70 years in good health.

The rearrangement links TRBV3-1 to TRBJ2-3; 7 bases are a match to TRBD2. CDR1 LGHDT and CDR2 YNNKEL come from the germline V gene (reference sequence). This CDR3 is built from 15 residues. V shed 3 bases, J shed 1 base, and the junction held 4 bases outside the gene matches. Here the CDR3 reads CASSQPGGGTDTQYF. CDR3 coding DNA: TGTGCCAGCAGCCAGCCGGGGGGAGGCACAGATACGCAGTATTTT.

The V gene is TRBV14, the J gene TRBJ2-7, with 7 positions matching TRBD2. Germline lookup yields CDR1 SGHDN and CDR2 FVKESK. V lost 4 bases, J lost 7 bases, and 7 bases stayed unmatched. This CDR3 spans 13 amino acids. CDR3 loop: CASSLYGGLEQYF. DNA of the CDR3: TGTGCCAGCAGCCTTTACGGGGGGTTGGAGCAGTACTTC.

This clonotype was picked up one time. Being one base from a much bigger clone, this may be a read error. The chain has TRBV7-9 and TRBJ1-2, with D unresolved. The V end lost 8 bases, the J end lost 5 bases, and 6 bases lay between the germline ends. The CDR3 is 10 amino acids. Germline CDR1 reads SEHNR; CDR2 reads FQNEAQ (reference sequence). The CDR3 loop is CASGEYGYTF. The CDR3 DNA reads TGTGCCAGCGGGGAGTATGGCTACACCTTC.

The J gene is TRBJ2-7, the V gene TRBV18, with 14 bases aligning to TRBD2. The CDR3 covers 18 residues. Losses at the gene ends were 3 bases for V and 1 base for J; bases not matched to a gene: 8. Germline V lookup: CDR1 KGHSH, CDR2 LQKENI. In nucleotides, the CDR3 is TGTGCCAGCTCACCCCAAAGGACTAGCGGGAGGTCTTCCTACGAGCAGTACTTC. Its translation: CASSPQRTSGRSSYEQYF. Full variable domain (missing parts from reference TRBV18 and TRBJ2-7): NAGVMQNPRHLVRRRGQEARLRCSPMKGHSHVYWYRQLPEEGLKFMVYLQKENIIDESGMPKERFSAEFPKEGPSILRIQQVVRGDSAAYFCASSPQRTSGRSSYEQYFGPGTRLTVT.

J is TRBJ2-2 and V is TRBV20-1, with a tentative D call TRBD1 (7 bases). The germline V gene has CDR1 DFQATT and CDR2 SNEGSKA (reference sequence). The V and J ends lost 6 bases and 5 bases respectively, with 19 bases between them. This CDR3 region has 15 residues. Written as DNA, the CDR3 is TGCAGTGCAACAACAGACAGGGAGGAGACCGGGGAGCTGTTTTTT. It is translated as CSATTDREETGELFF.

The genes are TRBV4-2 and TRBJ1-2, with D unclear. Germline values: CDR1 LGHNA, CDR2 YNFKEQ. The CDR3 runs 14 residues. The germline V and J ends were trimmed by 3 bases and 2 bases, with 10 bases remaining between them. The CDR3 spells CASSHSMGNYGYTF. CDR3 sequence (DNA): TGTGCCAGCAGCCACTCCATGGGCAACTATGGCTACACCTTC.

This clonotype was recorded at least ten times. The chain recombines TRBV7-9 with TRBJ1-2; D call uncertain. The CDR3 runs to 13 residues. Germline-derived CDR1 and CDR2 are SEHNR and FQNEAQ (reference sequence). V was pared by 5 bases and J by 7 bases, with 14 bases between. The CDR3 protein is CASSQERISGYTF. The CDR3 region has the DNA TGTGCCAGCAGCCAGGAACGGATCTCTGGCTACACCTTC. Drawing the rest from reference TRBV7-9 and TRBJ1-2, the complete variable domain is DTGVSQNPRHKITKRGQNVTFRCDPISEHNRLYWYRQTLGQGPEFLTYFQNEAQLEKSRLLSDRFSAERPKGSFSTLEIQRTEQGDSAMYLCASSQERISGYTFGSGTRLTVV.

The chain couples TRBV29-1 to TRBJ1-1; D is possibly TRBD1 (5 bases). The V gene lost 5 bases and the J gene lost 11 bases, with 12 bases spanning the gap. Germline CDR1 is SQVTM and CDR2 is ANQGSEA. The CDR3 totals 10 residues. The DNA for the CDR3 is TGCAGCGTTAACCCAGGGCGTGCTTTCTTT. Translating it yields CSVNPGRAFF.

This clonotype was observed at least ten times. DNA of the CDR3: TGCGCCAGCAGCCACGTGAGGGATACGCAGTATTTT. Protein: CASSHVRDTQYF. The gene calls are TRBV4-1 and TRBJ2-3; D remains ambiguous. Between the trimmed V and J ends, which lost 3 bases and 6 bases, there was a span of 7 bases. CDR3 length: 12 residues. Looked up from germline, CDR1 is MGHRA and CDR2 is YSYEKL.

V gene TRBV4-1 combines with J gene TRBJ2-3; D is possibly TRBD1 (5 bases). From germline, CDR1 is MGHRA and CDR2 YSYEKL. The CDR3 sequence is 15 residues long. The V gene lost 0 bases and the J gene lost 5 bases, with 12 bases spanning the gap. The chain's CDR3 is CASSQDLTELDTQYF. The CDR3 nucleotides are TGCGCCAGCAGCCAAGATTTGACAGAGCTAGATACGCAGTATTTT.

The rearrangement joins TRBV3-1 to TRBJ2-1; D not certain. V lost 2 bases and J 6 bases, leaving 11 bases between the germline ends. The V gene's germline CDR1 is LGHDT and CDR2 YNNKEL (reference sequence). This CDR3 spans 14 amino acids. The CDR3 nucleotides read TGTGCCAGCAGCCAACTCCGCAGAGTCAATGAGCAGTTCTTC. Translation gives CASSQLRRVNEQFF.

This chain connects TRBV7-6 to TRBJ2-3; 14 positions agree with TRBD2. The CDR3 contains 17 residues. The germline V gene has CDR1 SGHVS and CDR2 FNYEAQ. V gave up 1 base and J gave up 6 bases; unmatched junction bases: 6. The CDR3 is CASSLGVGLAGADTQYF. The CDR3 coding sequence is TGTGCCAGCAGCTTAGGCGTGGGACTAGCGGGGGCGGATACGCAGTATTTT.

As to this clonotype: Since a much larger clone is just one base distant, this may be a read error. V is TRBV7-2 and J is TRBJ2-7; D is perhaps TRBD1 (6 bases). Trimming shortened V by 5 bases and J by 2 bases, and 19 bases separated the two germline ends. CDR1 and CDR2 from the germline V gene are SGHTA and FQGNSA. The CDR3 runs to 16 residues. In DNA, the CDR3 is TGTGCCAGCAGCACGATCCGGGCAGGGGTTACCTACGAGCAGTACTTC. Protein: CASSTIRAGVTYEQYF. Variable domain in full (rest from reference TRBV7-2 and TRBJ2-7): GAGVSQSPSNKVTEKGKDVELRCDPISGHTALYWYRQSLGQGLEFLIYFQGNSAPDKSGLPSDRFSAERTGGSVSTLTIQRTQQEDSAVYLCASSTIRAGVTYEQYFGPGTRLTVT.

Only a few counts were recorded for this clonotype. J is TRBJ2-7 and V is TRBV27; possibly TRBD1 for D (5 bases). From germline, CDR1 is MNHEY and CDR2 SMNVEV (reference sequence). V lost 0 bases, J lost 2 bases, and 8 bases lay in between. This CDR3 is 14 amino acids long. CDR3: CASSLSAGPYEQYF. CDR3 coding DNA: TGTGCCAGCAGTTTATCGGCAGGGCCCTACGAGCAGTACTTC.

This sequence joins TRBV7-2 and TRBJ1-2; a weak D match, TRBD1 (6 bases). CDR1 and CDR2 from the germline V gene are SGHTA and FQGNSA. The germline V and J ends were trimmed by 5 bases and 8 bases, with 18 bases remaining between them. The CDR3 runs 14 residues. The CDR3 loop is CASSERAGGEGYTF. The CDR3 DNA is TGTGCCAGCAGCGAGCGAGCGGGGGGCGAGGGCTACACCTTC.

The chain couples TRBV3-1 to TRBJ2-4; no clear D gene. Trimming shortened V by 1 base and J by 13 bases, and 14 bases separated the two germline ends. CDR1 and CDR2 (germline): LGHDT, YNNKEL (reference sequence). The CDR3 extends over 13 amino acids. This CDR3 reads CASSQVSPAMQYF. CDR3 sequence (DNA): TGTGCCAGCAGCCAAGTGTCCCCAGCAATGCAGTACTTC.

V usage is TRBV27 and J usage is TRBJ2-7; TRBD1 agrees at 8 bases. In germline, CDR1 is MNHEY, CDR2 SMNVEV (reference sequence). The CDR3 extends over 15 amino acids. V lost 0 bases, J lost 5 bases, and 6 bases stayed unmatched. The CDR3 nucleotides read TGTGCCAGCAGTTTATCCCGGACAGGGTTGAACGAGCAGTACTTC. Amino acid sequence: CASSLSRTGLNEQYF.

This clonotype occurred once. J is TRBJ2-1 and V is TRBV29-1; D unclear. This CDR3 has 13 amino acids. CDR1 SQVTM and CDR2 ANQGSEA come from the germline V gene. Trimming stripped 7 bases from V and 10 bases from J, with 20 bases between. Here the CDR3 reads CSGVGTSSYEQFF. CDR3 coding DNA: TGCAGCGGGGTCGGAACTTCCTCCTACGAGCAGTTCTTC.

This clonotype was counted a single time. CDR3 in DNA: TGCAGCGTAAATCTGGGGGGCGATACAGAAGCTTTCTTT. It codes for CSVNLGGDTEAFF. V gene TRBV29-1 combines with J gene TRBJ1-1, with a tentative D call TRBD1 (6 bases). Trimming left V 6 bases short and J 8 bases short, with 19 bases between. Germline CDR1 SQVTM, CDR2 ANQGSEA. The length of the CDR3 is 13 residues. Filled out from reference TRBV29-1 and TRBJ1-1, the complete variable domain reads SAVISQKPSRDICQRGTSLTIQCQVDSQVTMMFWYRQQPGQSLTLIATANQGSEATYESGFVIDKFPISRPNLTFSTLTVSNMSPEDSSIYLCSVNLGGDTEAFFGQGTRLTVV.

J is TRBJ2-3 and V is TRBV28; D call uncertain. This CDR3 has 15 residues. Trimming took 3 bases from V and 4 from J, leaving 14 bases between them. Germline V gene data show CDR1 as MDHEN and CDR2 as SYDVKM. CDR3 DNA sequence: TGTGCCAGCAGTTTGATCCAGACCAGGCCAGATACGCAGTATTTT. This codes for CASSLIQTRPDTQYF.

This chain joins TRBV9 and TRBJ2-7; 7 bases agree with TRBD1. With the DNA end fitting TRBJ2-1 better, the J assignment may be wrong. CDR3 length: 15 residues. The germline V gene has CDR1 SGDLS and CDR2 YYNGEE. The CDR3 DNA is TGTGCCAGCAACGTCCAGGGGGTCGGTATCAATGAGCAGTTCTTC. Translated, it gives CASNVQGVGINEQFF.

This clonotype has only one observation. The genes are TRBV9 and TRBJ2-4, with TRBD1 matching over 10 bases. The DNA matches TRBJ2-7 better at its end, which makes the J call doubtful. There are 14 residues in the CDR3. The germline CDR1 and CDR2 sequences are SGDLS and YYNGEE. CDR3: CAPRRDRGCHEQYF. The CDR3 coding sequence is TGTGCCCCACGCCGGGACAGGGGTTGCCACGAGCAGTACTTC.

This chain uses TRBV21-1 with TRBJ1-5; TRBD1 is the table's D call and was not checked against the DNA. TRBV21-1 is described as a pseudogene. This CDR3 has 16 amino acids. For the CDR3, the DNA is TGTGCCAGCAGCAAATCCTTAGGGACAGTGTATCAGCCCCAGCATTTT. It yields the protein CASSKSLGTVYQPQHF.

V gene TRBV20-1 combines with J gene TRBJ2-1; 7 bases map to TRBD1. The germline CDR1 and CDR2 sequences are DFQATT and SNEGSKA (reference sequence). This CDR3 has 16 amino acids. V shed 4 bases and J 4 bases; nucleotides not matched to a gene: 13. For the CDR3, the DNA is TGCAGTGCTAACCGTTTTGGGACAGCACCTTACAATGAGCAGTTCTTC. Amino acid sequence: CSANRFGTAPYNEQFF.

This clonotype has just a few counts. This chain uses TRBV7-6 with TRBJ2-3, with 8 bases fitting TRBD1. Germline assignment: CDR1 SGHVS and CDR2 FNYEAQ. The CDR3 spans 12 residues. V gave up 5 bases and J gave up 6 bases; unmatched junction bases: 1. The chain's CDR3 is CASSRQGDTQYF. CDR3 DNA: TGTGCCAGCAGCCGACAGGGGGATACGCAGTATTTT.

This chain joins TRBV20-1 and TRBJ1-6, with TRBD1 identical over 8 bases. This CDR3 contains 15 residues. With V trimmed by 3 bases and J by 7 bases, 8 bases remained unmatched. Germline V gene data show CDR1 as DFQATT and CDR2 as SNEGSKA (reference sequence). The CDR3 region is CSASPRGLGNSPLHF. The CDR3 nucleotides read TGCAGTGCTAGTCCCAGGGGGCTAGGGAATTCACCCCTCCACTTT.

The V and J genes are TRBV3-1 and TRBJ1-2; tentatively, D is TRBD1 (6 bases). V lost 4 bases, J lost 7 bases, and 16 bases lay in between. The length of the CDR3 is 14 residues. Looked up from germline, CDR1 is LGHDT and CDR2 is YNNKEL (reference sequence). In DNA form, the CDR3 reads TGTGCCAGCAGCCCGACCCTACAGGGCCCTGGCTACACCTTC. Translation: CASSPTLQGPGYTF.

V gene TRBV3-1 combines with J gene TRBJ2-7, with 9 bases identical to TRBD2. The DNA end favors TRBJ2-5, so the J call may be wrong. The CDR3 loop spans 18 amino acids. Germline lookup yields CDR1 LGHDT and CDR2 YNNKEL (reference sequence). CDR3 DNA sequence: TGTGCCAGCAGCCTCTTACCGGGACTAGCCCTACTGGCTGGGACCCAGTACTTC. Amino acids: CASSLLPGLALLAGTQYF.

V gene TRBV7-6 combines with J gene TRBJ2-3; D is possibly TRBD1 (5 bases). Trimming took off 1 base at V and 3 bases at J, with 14 bases between the two ends. This CDR3 contains 16 residues. Germline V gives CDR1 SGHVS, CDR2 FNYEAQ. This CDR3 is CASSLEGVVGTDTQYF. CDR3 DNA: TGTGCCAGCAGCTTAGAAGGGGTTGTGGGTACAGATACGCAGTATTTT. The full variable domain, rest sourced from reference TRBV7-6 and TRBJ2-3, is GAGVSQSPRYKVTKRGQDVALRCDPISGHVSLYWYRQALGQGPEFLTYFNYEAQQDKSGLPNDRFSAERPEGSISTLTIQRTEQRDSAMYRCASSLEGVVGTDTQYFGPGTRLTVL.

The V and J genes are TRBV7-2 and TRBJ1-5; D is possibly TRBD1 (5 bases). CDR1 is SGHTA and CDR2 is FQGNSA in the germline V gene. This CDR3 comprises 13 residues. V was clipped by 5 bases and J by 7 bases, with 12 bases between them. The CDR3 bases are TGTGCCAGCAGCCTGTACCAGGGCCAGCCCCAGCATTTT. Translating gives CASSLYQGQPQHF.